This TCR beta chain was observed in a study of blood T cells in healthy people across ages. Findings and limits, study-wide: Comparison with aged donors showed that long-lived donors had more naive CD4+ cells and higher diversity. The study could not conclusively compare naive and antigen-experienced cells, given its unsorted PBMCs.

Germline lookup yields CDR1 SQVTM and CDR2 ANQGSEA. Trimming took 6 bases from V and 5 from J, leaving 19 bases between them. The CDR3 totals 14 residues. Combining a sample-barcoded 5' primer with a J-beta primer mix, a second PCR ran for roughly 7 to 12 cycles. TCRdb reprocessed the 5' RACE reads with MiXCR, giving one entry per CDR3 protein. Counted here are approximately 960,000 distinct CDR3 sequences, 25% to 35% occurring once; the ten biggest clones make up about 9.4%. A word on this clonotype: Its antigen remains unidentified.

The same specimen was also included in a second study, on T cells of mothers and their children. In that study: Unrelated mother-child pairs always had slightly, but never significantly, lower normalized overlap than related pairs.

The receptor was derived from a woman aged 40 to 55 in good health. The J gene is TRBJ2-5, the V gene TRBV29-1; the D gene is possibly TRBD2 (5 bases). The source material was blood. CDR3 residues: CSVGLGSTAETQYF. CDR3 DNA: TGCAGCGTGGGTTTAGGGAGTACAGCGGAGACCCAGTACTTC.